One sample yielded the 27 T cell receptor beta chains listed below, sequenced in a study of shared T cell receptors in the human thymus. TCRdb's table, derived via immunoSEQ multiplex PCR, lists solely in-frame clones and lacks some. Among hundreds of thousands of clones listed, more than 75% were seen once. This sample was shared with a second study, whose subject was human thymus T cells.

The sample consisted of thymocytes. The receptors stem from a boy under two years old with a congenital heart defect.

The chain has TRBV6-1 and TRBJ2-7; 8 bases match TRBD2. The V and J ends lost 10 bases and 6 bases, in that order; junction bases with no gene match: 17. This CDR3 region has 15 residues. Germline values: CDR1 MNHNS, CDR2 SASEGT. The chain's CDR3 is CAISRSSGSPREQYF. The CDR3 DNA sequence: TGTGCCATTTCCAGATCCAGCGGGAGCCCCCGCGAGCAGTACTTC.

The CDR3 loop is CASGDRGGTEAFF. The DNA of the CDR3 is TGCGCCAGCGGGGACAGGGGAGGCACTGAAGCTTTCTTT. V is TRBV5-1 and J is TRBJ1-1, with 10 bases matching TRBD1. CDR3 length equals 13 residues. Germline values: CDR1 SGHRS, CDR2 YFSETQ. The junction had 4 bases not matched to a gene; V was cut back by 7 bases and J by 4 bases.

The rearrangement links TRBV14 to TRBJ2-1, with no clear D. Between the trimmed V and J ends, which lost 1 base and 6 bases, there was a span of 10 bases. The germline CDR1 and CDR2 sequences are SGHDN and FVKESK. The CDR3 sequence is 14 residues long. CDR3 amino acids: CASSQGRRVNEQFF. DNA for the CDR3: TGTGCCAGCAGCCAAGGCAGGCGTGTCAATGAGCAGTTCTTC. The full variable domain, with the rest looked up from reference TRBV14 and TRBJ2-1, is EAGVTQFPSHSVIEKGQTVTLRCDPISGHDNLYWYRRVMGKEIKFLLHFVKESKQDESGMPNNRFLAERTGGTYSTLKVQPAELEDSGVYFCASSQGRRVNEQFFGPGTRLTVL.

The chain recombines TRBV6-4 with TRBJ1-5; D is unresolved. V was pared by 3 bases and J by 1 base, with 7 bases between. Per germline, CDR1 MRHNA and CDR2 SNTAGT. The CDR3 spans 14 residues. The CDR3 sequence is CASSDGESNQPQHF. CDR3 nucleotides: TGTGCCAGCAGTGATGGTGAGAGCAATCAGCCCCAGCATTTT.

This chain joins TRBV10-1 and TRBJ2-1; D unresolved. With 11 bases removed from V and 7 bases from J, the gap between germline ends came to 30 bases. The CDR3 covers 17 residues. Germline values: CDR1 WNHNN, CDR2 SYGVQD (reference sequence). The CDR3 is CAGPVPRPQNSLNEQFF. Here the CDR3 DNA reads TGCGCCGGTCCCGTCCCACGGCCCCAAAACAGCCTTAATGAGCAGTTCTTC.

V and J are TRBV28 and TRBJ2-7; a weak D match, TRBD1 (7 bases). Trimming stripped 2 bases from V and 5 bases from J, with 22 bases between. The CDR3 loop spans 17 amino acids. Germline-derived CDR1 and CDR2 are MDHEN and SYDVKM. As DNA, the CDR3 is TGTGCCAGCAGTTTACCCTGCCAGGGGGTGGGAGGACACGAGCAGTACTTC. It translates to CASSLPCQGVGGHEQYF.

J is TRBJ1-4 and V is TRBV19; D is undetermined. Germline V gene data show CDR1 as LNHDA and CDR2 as SQIVND (reference sequence). V was clipped by 1 base and J by 3 bases, with 12 bases between them. This CDR3 spans 16 amino acids. CDR3 loop: CASSIVPEWSNEKLFF. Written as DNA, the CDR3 is TGTGCCAGTAGTATAGTCCCAGAATGGTCTAATGAAAAACTGTTTTTT.

The genes are TRBV5-8 and TRBJ2-3; 7 bases are shared with TRBD1. V was pared by 4 bases and J by 1 base, with 6 bases of the junction left unmatched. The germline CDR1 and CDR2 sequences are SGHTS and YDEGEE. This CDR3 is built from 15 residues. CDR3 amino acids: CASSADRTRTDTQYF. The CDR3 coding sequence is TGTGCCAGCAGCGCGGACAGGACCCGCACAGATACGCAGTATTTT.

The chain joins TRBV19 to TRBJ2-7; D uncertain. Germline V gene data show CDR1 as LNHDA and CDR2 as SQIVND (reference sequence). The CDR3 consists of 13 residues. V was cut by 1 base and J by 5 bases, with 9 bases left in between. CDR3 DNA sequence: TGTGCCAGTAGTATAGGGGCTCCCCACGAGCAGTACTTC. Its translation: CASSIGAPHEQYF.

This rearrangement joins TRBV11-2 to TRBJ2-2, with a weak D call TRBD2 (5 bases). There are 16 residues in the CDR3. Between the trimmed V and J ends, which lost 3 bases and 6 bases, there was a span of 17 bases. Germline V gene data show CDR1 as SGHAT and CDR2 as FQNNGV. The CDR3 sequence is CASSFGGSGMAGELFF. The CDR3 bases are TGTGCCAGCAGCTTTGGAGGTTCGGGGATGGCCGGGGAGCTGTTTTTT.

The rearrangement links TRBV18 to TRBJ2-1, with 8 bases lining up with TRBD2. CDR1 and CDR2 from the germline V gene are KGHSH and LQKENI. This CDR3 has 17 amino acids. With 3 bases clipped from V and 0 bases from J, the junction kept 7 bases outside the gene matches. The CDR3 DNA is TGTGCCAGCTCACCCTCTAGCGGGTCGAGCTCCTACAATGAGCAGTTCTTC. Translated: CASSPSSGSSSYNEQFF. The full variable domain, with the rest looked up from reference TRBV18 and TRBJ2-1, is NAGVMQNPRHLVRRRGQEARLRCSPMKGHSHVYWYRQLPEEGLKFMVYLQKENIIDESGMPKERFSAEFPKEGPSILRIQQVVRGDSAAYFCASSPSSGSSSYNEQFFGPGTRLTVL.

The V and J genes are TRBV7-9 and TRBJ1-1; TRBD1 matches 7 bases. Trimming removed 0 bases from V and 5 bases from J; junction bases left unmatched: 6. This CDR3 has 15 amino acids. In germline, CDR1 is SEHNR, CDR2 FQNEAQ (reference sequence). CDR3 amino acids: CASSLAMTGRTEAFF. In DNA, the CDR3 is TGTGCCAGCAGCTTAGCGATGACAGGGAGGACTGAAGCTTTCTTT.

This clone was observed a single time. The chain combines TRBV27 with TRBJ2-1; 11 bases agree with TRBD2. V was clipped by 4 bases and J by 6 bases; unmatched bases: 5. The CDR3 is 15 residues long. CDR1 and CDR2 (germline): MNHEY, SMNVEV (reference sequence). DNA for the CDR3: TGTGCCAGCAGTTCACTAGCGGGAGTAACCAATGAGCAGTTCTTC. This encodes CASSSLAGVTNEQFF.

The rearrangement joins TRBV5-4 to TRBJ1-1; D remains ambiguous. CDR3 length: 16 amino acids. Germline loops: CDR1 SGHNT, CDR2 YYREEE (reference sequence). Deletions cut 2 bases from V and 1 base from J, with 15 bases between. CDR3 in DNA: TGTGCCAGCAGCTTCCCCCCTTGGGAGCGGAACACTGAAGCTTTCTTT. It codes for CASSFPPWERNTEAFF.

The chain employs TRBV7-6 and TRBJ2-7, with 10 bases fitting TRBD1. Germline loops: CDR1 SGHVS, CDR2 FNYEAQ. J was trimmed by 6 bases and V by 1 base; bases with no gene match: 15. The CDR3 spans 18 residues. Here the CDR3 DNA reads TGTGCCAGCAGCTTAGGAGGGGACAGGGGTATTCTTTGGGGCGAGCAGTACTTC. Protein sequence: CASSLGGDRGILWGEQYF.

The chain employs TRBV6-1 and TRBJ2-7; 8 nucleotides align to TRBD1. The germline V gene has CDR1 MNHNS and CDR2 SASEGT. V lost 6 bases to trimming and J lost 7 bases; unmatched junction nucleotides: 11. The CDR3 loop spans 14 amino acids. The CDR3 protein is CASSERQGRGEQYF. The CDR3 region has the DNA TGTGCCAGCAGCGAGAGACAGGGGCGAGGTGAGCAGTACTTC.

This rearrangement joins TRBV6-1 to TRBJ2-7, with 14 bases identical to TRBD2. CDR1 is MNHNS, CDR2 SASEGT, per germline. CDR3 size: 15 residues. The ends lost 7 bases at V and 3 bases at J; junction bases unmatched: 5. The CDR3 DNA is TGTGCCAGCAACGAGGGACTAGCGGGGGTCTACGAGCAGTACTTC. Translating gives CASNEGLAGVYEQYF.

This sequence joins TRBV7-9 and TRBJ2-7, with D possibly being TRBD1 (5 bases). CDR1 and CDR2 from the germline V gene are SEHNR and FQNEAQ (reference sequence). V was pared by 1 base and J by 7 bases, with 20 bases between. The CDR3 runs to 16 residues. The DNA for the CDR3 is TGTGCCAGCAGCTTAGAAGAGACAACAGGCACGGAAGAGCAGTACTTC. Translation gives CASSLEETTGTEEQYF.

The chain has TRBV6-6 and TRBJ2-7; the match to TRBD2 covers 13 bases. Germline CDR1 MNHNY, CDR2 SVGAGI (reference sequence). J gave up 7 bases and V 2 bases, and 8 bases lay outside the gene matches. The CDR3 sequence is 16 residues long. This CDR3 reads CASSYPTLAGGWEQYF. CDR3 DNA sequence: TGTGCCAGCAGTTACCCTACACTAGCGGGAGGGTGGGAGCAGTACTTC.

A few counts support this clone. The chain is built from TRBV12-5 and TRBJ2-7; no reliable D call. The ends were cut back, 4 bases at V and 6 bases at J, with 10 bases in the middle. CDR1 is LGHNT and CDR2 is FRNRAP in the germline V gene. The CDR3 is 12 residues long. Here the CDR3 reads CASGSYPGEQYF. CDR3 sequence (DNA): TGTGCTAGTGGTTCTTACCCCGGCGAGCAGTACTTC.

V gene TRBV30 combines with J gene TRBJ2-1; 7 bases are shared with TRBD2. Germline CDR1 GTSNPN, CDR2 SVGIG (reference sequence). V shed 3 bases and J 0 bases; nucleotides not matched to a gene: 20. The CDR3 has 20 amino acids. CDR3 sequence: CAWSARTSWGPSSSYNEQFF. The CDR3 bases are TGTGCCTGGAGCGCGAGGACTAGTTGGGGCCCATCCAGCTCCTACAATGAGCAGTTCTTC.

The chain has TRBV4-1 and TRBJ1-5; 12 nucleotides agree with TRBD1. CDR1 is MGHRA and CDR2 is YSYEKL in the germline V gene. Trimming at V came to 2 bases and at J to 0 bases, leaving 11 bases not matched to a gene. The CDR3 totals 20 residues. CDR3 sequence: CASSQSSPGQGALSNQPQHF. The CDR3 nucleotides read TGCGCCAGCAGCCAATCTTCTCCGGGACAGGGGGCCCTTAGCAATCAGCCCCAGCATTTT.

The chain employs TRBV4-1 and TRBJ2-1; 9 bases agree with TRBD2. The CDR3 is 16 amino acids. Trimming at V came to 3 bases and at J to 3 bases, leaving 6 bases not matched to a gene. Germline lookup yields CDR1 MGHRA and CDR2 YSYEKL. The CDR3 region is CASSQRAGGFYNEQFF. The DNA for the CDR3 is TGCGCCAGCAGCCAGAGGGCGGGAGGGTTCTACAATGAGCAGTTCTTC.

The CDR3 nucleotides are TGTGCCAGCAGCCGATTGGGACAGGGGAAAAATCAGCCCCAGCATTTT. This sequence encodes CASSRLGQGKNQPQHF. The chain uses TRBV5-8 and TRBJ1-5; 10 nucleotides align to TRBD1. The CDR3 spans 16 residues. Germline V CDR1 and CDR2: SGHTS, YDEGEE. V shed 4 bases, J shed 4 bases, and the junction held 8 bases outside the gene matches.

This chain joins TRBV5-6 and TRBJ2-7, with TRBD1 matching 10 bases. Losses at the gene ends were 0 bases for V and 1 base for J; bases not matched to a gene: 4. From germline, CDR1 is SGHDT and CDR2 YYEEEE. This CDR3 has 16 residues. DNA of the CDR3: TGTGCCAGCAGCTTGGTCCGGACAGGGGGGTCCTACGAGCAGTACTTC. It specifies CASSLVRTGGSYEQYF. Looking up the rest from reference TRBV5-6 and TRBJ2-7 gives the full variable domain: DAGVTQSPTHLIKTRGQQVTLRCSPKSGHDTVSWYQQALGQGPQFIFQYYEEEERQRGNFPDRFSGHQFPNYSSELNVNALLLGDSALYLCASSLVRTGGSYEQYFGPGTRLTVT.

The chain links TRBV6-5 to TRBJ2-1, with D maybe TRBD2 (6 bases). V lost 0 bases and J lost 9, with 9 bases in between. Germline CDR1 MNHEY, CDR2 SVGAGI. This CDR3 comprises 13 residues. The CDR3 coding sequence is TGTGCCAGCAGTTACTCCCGGGACTCTGAGCAGTTCTTC. Translation gives CASSYSRDSEQFF.

The chain is built from TRBV2 and TRBJ2-7; possibly TRBD2 for D (5 bases). The length of the CDR3 is 13 residues. Trimming removed 6 bases at V and 0 bases at J, with 9 bases between. Germline CDR1 reads SNHLY; CDR2 reads FYNNEI. The DNA for the CDR3 is TGTGCCAGCAGACCGGGAAGCTCCTACGAGCAGTACTTC. Protein sequence: CASRPGSSYEQYF.